The subject of this entry is one TCR beta chain. The data originate from a study of blood T cell repertoires in COVID-19. In the original processing: Estimation of nucleated cell counts was performed using reference gene primer amplification. TCRdb's table, derived via immunoSEQ multiplex PCR, lists solely in-frame clones and lacks some. V and J calls plus clone size are reproduced from that table; the DNA served to infer D and trimming. The data contain 200,000 to 300,000 clones, under 90% of them singletons. Trimming removed 7 bases from V and 4 bases from J, with 18 bases in between. The CDR3 has 15 amino acids. CDR1 is MDHEN and CDR2 is SYDVKM in the germline V gene.

V usage is TRBV28 and J usage is TRBJ2-3; D is perhaps TRBD1 (5 bases). The sample taken for sequencing was peripheral blood. The receptor was derived from a human donor in a cohort sampled during active COVID-19. CDR3 sequence: CASTTVLVSSDTQYF. CDR3 in DNA: TGTGCCAGCACGACAGTTCTGGTCAGTTCAGATACGCAGTATTTT. Using reference TRBV28 and TRBJ2-3 for the parts outside the CDR3, the full variable domain is DVKVTQSSRYLVKRTGEKVFLECVQDMDHENMFWYRQDPGLGLRLIYFSYDVKMKEKGDIPEGYSVSREKKERFSLILESASTNQTSMYLCASTTVLVSSDTQYFGPGTRLTVL.